This is a list of T cell receptor beta chains from one sample in a study of CD4 T cells in relation to SARS-CoV-2 and coronaviruses. Sequencing used immunoSEQ multiplex PCR; TCRdb keeps in-frame clones, though not all of them. The sample has about 23,000 clones, approximately 72% seen once. These receptors' antigens are unknown. The sample consisted of CD4+ T cells from PBMCs, cultured in vitro. All receptors derive from a human donor in good health. The CDR3 runs from the conserved cysteine through the conserved F or W. D genes are given only for firm matches. Part of the rows lack a size; the others show once, few, many or a class for expanded clones.

V gene	J gene	D gene	clone size	CDR3 DNA	CDR3 protein
TRBV7-2	TRBJ2-1	TRBD2	.	TGTGCCAGCAGCTTAGCGGCGACTAGCAGGCGGTTCTTC	CASSLAATSRRFF
TRBV5-4	TRBJ2-2	TRBD2	.	TGTGCCAGCAGCTTCGCCGGCGGGGGGGCCAACACCGGGGAGCTGTTTTTT	CASSFAGGGANTGELFF
TRBV6-1	TRBJ1-6	.	.	TGTGCCAGCAGTGAAGTGCGTGATTCACCCCTCCACTTT	CASSEVRDSPLHF
TRBV5-1	TRBJ1-5	TRBD1	.	TGCGCCAGCAGCCAGACAGGGGATATCAATCAGCCCCAGCATTTT	CASSQTGDINQPQHF
TRBV4-2	TRBJ1-1	.	.	TGTGCCAGCAGCAGAGCGTTCCCCCGCGGGGACACTGAAGCTTTCTTT	CASSRAFPRGDTEAFF
TRBV5-1	TRBJ2-7	TRBD1	.	TGCGCCAGCAGCCTTGGACAGGGAAGGAACGAGCAGTACTTC	CASSLGQGRNEQYF
TRBV7-3	TRBJ2-5	.	.	TGTGCCAGCAGCTTAAATCCGTGGGCAGAAGGGGAGACCCAGTACTTC	CASSLNPWAEGETQYF
TRBV5-6	TRBJ2-1	.	few	TGTGCCAGCAGCGATCGGAATGAGCAGTTCTTC	CASSDRNEQFF
TRBV5-4	TRBJ1-1	.	.	TGTGCCAGCACCCATAACACTGAAGCTTTCTTT	CASTHNTEAFF
TRBV7-2	TRBJ1-1	TRBD1	.	TGTGCCAGCAGCCCCGGGACAGAATATGAAGCTTTCTTT	CASSPGTEYEAFF
TRBV18	TRBJ2-5	.	.	TGTGCCAGCTCAAACTACAGGGGAGGGCAAGAGACCCAGTACTTC	CASSNYRGGQETQYF
TRBV18	TRBJ2-1	TRBD2	.	TGTGCCAGCTCACCACCAGGGACTAGCGCGACCGGGGTGCAGTTCTTC	CASSPPGTSATGVQFF
TRBV7-3	TRBJ2-2	.	few	TGTGCCAGCAGCCCCCAGTCCGCGAACACCGGGGAGCTGTTTTTT	CASSPQSANTGELFF
TRBV5-6	TRBJ2-5	.	once	TGTGCCAGCAGCTTGATGTCTACGGGGACCCAGTACTTC	CASSLMSTGTQYF
TRBV19	TRBJ1-2	TRBD1	medium-sized	TGTGCCAGTAGTATGGTCTACAGGGGGGACTATGGCTACACCTTC	CASSMVYRGDYGYTF
TRBV28	TRBJ1-1	.	.	TGTGCCAGCTGCGTCGGGGGGCGAATGGGCTCTGAAGCTTTCTTT	CASCVGGRMGSEAFF
TRBV6-5	TRBJ1-1	.	.	TGTGCCAGCAGTTTATCGAACACTGAAGCTTTCTTT	CASSLSNTEAFF
TRBV18	TRBJ2-1	TRBD2	.	TGTGCCAGCTCACCCTCCGCTAGCGGGGGGGCCGGTGAGCAGTTCTTC	CASSPSASGGAGEQFF
TRBV5-4	TRBJ1-6	.	.	TGTGCCAGCAGCTTGCAGGGTATCGATTCAGCCCTCCACTTT	CASSLQGIDSALHF
TRBV19	TRBJ1-2	.	.	TGTGCCAGTAGTCCAAATGGCTATGGCTACACCTTC	CASSPNGYGYTF
TRBV5-1	TRBJ2-3	.	.	TGCGCCAGCAGCTCGAGGCAGGGGTCTAGCACAGATACGCAGTATTTT	CASSSRQGSSTDTQYF
TRBV7-2	TRBJ1-2	.	.	TGTGCCAGCAGCTTACCAGGGAGGAACTATGGCTACACCTTC	CASSLPGRNYGYTF
TRBV5-4	TRBJ1-1	TRBD1	once	TGTGCCAGCAGCTTACAGGGGATTCGCACTGAAGCTTTCTTT	CASSLQGIRTEAFF
TRBV7-6	TRBJ1-2	.	few	TGTGCCAGCAGCTTAGACGAGGGGATCTATGGCTACACCTTC	CASSLDEGIYGYTF
TRBV5-8	TRBJ2-5	.	.	TGTGCCAGCAGCTTGGGGCTCACAGAGACCCAGTACTTC	CASSLGLTETQYF
TRBV12-5	TRBJ2-5	.	.	TGTGCTAGTGGTTCGGGGTACTCGGGGGAGACCCAGTACTTC	CASGSGYSGETQYF
TRBV9	TRBJ2-1	TRBD2	.	TGTGCCAGTCACCCGGGTACTAGCGGGAGTTTTGAGCAGTTCTTC	CASHPGTSGSFEQFF
TRBV5-6	TRBJ2-3	.	.	TGTGCCACACAGAAGGGGGGCTTCCCCACAGATACGCAGTATTTT	CATQKGGFPTDTQYF
TRBV19	TRBJ2-7	TRBD2	.	TGTGCCAGTACCAGTAGCGGGAGGGTTGAGCAGTACTTC	CASTSSGRVEQYF
TRBV6-5	TRBJ1-3	TRBD1	.	TGTGCCAGCAGCCTCGGGACAGGGATAGGAAACACCATATATTTT	CASSLGTGIGNTIYF
TRBV5-6	TRBJ1-2	.	.	TGTGCCAGCAGCTTGCACACGCTTAACTATGGCTACACCTTC	CASSLHTLNYGYTF
TRBV5-1	TRBJ2-1	TRBD2	.	TGCGCCACCTCGACTAGCGGGGGTTTTTCCTACAATGAGCAGTTCTTC	CATSTSGGFSYNEQFF
TRBV21-1	TRBJ2-7	.	.	TGTGCCAGCAGCCCGCAATCCGGGACTCAAGAGCAGTACTTC	CASSPQSGTQEQYF
TRBV19	TRBJ1-5	.	few	TGTGCCAGTAGTTCATACGGGGGGAACATCAATCAGCCCCAGCATTTT	CASSSYGGNINQPQHF
TRBV29-1	TRBJ1-2	.	.	TGCAGCGCTGCGAGGGAGGGCTATGGCTACACCTTC	CSAAREGYGYTF
TRBV18	TRBJ2-7	TRBD1	.	TGTGCCAGCTCCCCTGGGACAGTTTTCTACGAGCAGTACTTC	CASSPGTVFYEQYF
TRBV30	TRBJ2-6	.	.	TGTGCCTGGAATACCGCTCCTAGCTCTGGGGCCAACGTCCTGACTTTC	CAWNTAPSSGANVLTF
TRBV18	TRBJ2-1	.	.	TGTGCCAGCTCACAGGATAGGGGGGGGAATGAGCAGTTCTTC	CASSQDRGGNEQFF
TRBV4-1	TRBJ1-1	.	.	TGCGCCAGCAGCCAAGTGAGTGGCACTGAAGCTTTCTTT	CASSQVSGTEAFF
TRBV3-1/TRBV3-2	TRBJ1-1	.	few	TGTGCCAGCAGCCAAGAGGGTCGGGGCAGGACGAACACTGAAGCTTTCTTT	CASSQEGRGRTNTEAFF
TRBV5-6	TRBJ1-2	.	.	TGTGCCAGCAGCTTGGGGGGGGTTTCTGGCTACACCTTC	CASSLGGVSGYTF
TRBV18	TRBJ1-5	.	.	TGTGCCAGCTCACCGGGCAGGGGAGGCAATCAGCCCCAGCATTTT	CASSPGRGGNQPQHF
TRBV4-2	TRBJ2-5	.	.	TGTGCCAGCAGCCAAGAAAGGGTGGAGACCCAGTACTTC	CASSQERVETQYF
TRBV19	TRBJ2-5	TRBD2	.	TGTGCCAGTAGTATGGGCCTAGACGGGGGGGAGACCCAGTACTTC	CASSMGLDGGETQYF
TRBV5-5	TRBJ1-5	.	.	TGTGCCAGCAGCTTGGAGGACGTTGATCAGCCCCAGCATTTT	CASSLEDVDQPQHF
TRBV11-2	TRBJ1-4	.	.	TGTGCCAGCAGCCGGTTACAGGGTACCAATGAAAAACTGTTTTTT	CASSRLQGTNEKLFF
TRBV2	TRBJ2-2	.	few	TGTGCCAGCAGTGAAGTGACAGGATGGCGCGGGGAGCTGTTTTTT	CASSEVTGWRGELFF
TRBV7-2	TRBJ1-5	TRBD1	.	TGTGCCAGCAGCAATGGACAGGGCAATCAGCCCCAGCATTTT	CASSNGQGNQPQHF
TRBV3-1/TRBV3-2	TRBJ1-2	.	.	TGTGCCAGCAGCCAATCACTGATTAACTATGGCTACACCTTC	CASSQSLINYGYTF
TRBV29-1	TRBJ2-6	.	.	TGCAGCGTTGTCGGAAGCTCTGGGGCCAACGTCCTGACTTTC	CSVVGSSGANVLTF
TRBV5-1	TRBJ2-7	TRBD1	.	TGCGCCAGCAGGAACCGGGCGGACAGGGGTTCCGAGCAGTACTTC	CASRNRADRGSEQYF
TRBV7-6	TRBJ1-4	.	.	TGTGCCAGCAGCCCCCGCCCTGGGAGGGAAGAAAAACTGTTTTTT	CASSPRPGREEKLFF
TRBV20-1	TRBJ2-7	.	.	TGCAGTGCTAGTAGTGACTACCGCTACGAGCAGTACTTC	CSASSDYRYEQYF
TRBV9	TRBJ1-6	.	.	TGTGCCAGCACCAAGACGGGGGGGGTAACACCCCTCCACTTT	CASTKTGGVTPLHF
TRBV29-1	TRBJ2-7	.	once	TGCAGCGTTGGGGGGCGCGGTCTCTACGAGCAGTACTTC	CSVGGRGLYEQYF
TRBV7-3	TRBJ2-6	.	.	TGTGCCAGCAGCCCCTCCGCCGGGGCCAACGTCCTGACTTTC	CASSPSAGANVLTF